This record concerns one T cell receptor beta chain sequence. Data came from immunoSEQ multiplex PCR; TCRdb stores just in-frame clones and leaves some out. The data contain more than 140,000 clones, 94% of them seen just once; the ten biggest clones take up approximately 14%. This specimen comes from a study of control samples from healthy donors and cancer patients. The germline V gene has CDR1 MGHRA and CDR2 YSYEKL. The CDR3 totals 15 residues. Trimming removed 0 bases from V and 5 bases from J; junction bases left unmatched: 6. J is TRBJ2-5 and V is TRBV4-1; 7 nucleotides align to TRBD1. The material sequenced was blood. The receptor's source is a man aged 35-49 years in good health. CDR3 in DNA: TGCGCCAGCAGCCAAGATCTGGGCAGGGGGGAGACCCAGTACTTC. It encodes CASSQDLGRGETQYF.